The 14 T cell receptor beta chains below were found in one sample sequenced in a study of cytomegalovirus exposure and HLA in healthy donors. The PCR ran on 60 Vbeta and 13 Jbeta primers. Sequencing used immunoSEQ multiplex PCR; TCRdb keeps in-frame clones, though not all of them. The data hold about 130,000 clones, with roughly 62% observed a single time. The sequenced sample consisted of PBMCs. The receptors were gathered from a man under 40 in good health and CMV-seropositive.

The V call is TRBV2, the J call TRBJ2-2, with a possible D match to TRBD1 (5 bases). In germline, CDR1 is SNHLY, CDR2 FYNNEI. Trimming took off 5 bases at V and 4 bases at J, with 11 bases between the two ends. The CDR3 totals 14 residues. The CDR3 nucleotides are TGTGCCAGCAGTCGCGACAGAACCACCGGGGAGCTGTTTTTT. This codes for CASSRDRTTGELFF.

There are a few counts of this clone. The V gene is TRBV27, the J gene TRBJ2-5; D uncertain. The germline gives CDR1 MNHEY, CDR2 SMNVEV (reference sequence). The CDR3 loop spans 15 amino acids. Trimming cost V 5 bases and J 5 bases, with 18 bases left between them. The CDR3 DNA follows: TGTGCCAGCAGTCCGATAAGGAGTCTTAAGGAGACCCAGTACTTC. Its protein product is CASSPIRSLKETQYF.

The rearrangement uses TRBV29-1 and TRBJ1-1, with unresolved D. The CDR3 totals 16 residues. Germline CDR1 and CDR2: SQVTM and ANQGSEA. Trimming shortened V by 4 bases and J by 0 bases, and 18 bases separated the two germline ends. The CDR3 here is CSVVPGGPGMNTEAFF. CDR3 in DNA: TGCAGCGTTGTCCCCGGTGGGCCGGGGATGAACACTGAAGCTTTCTTT. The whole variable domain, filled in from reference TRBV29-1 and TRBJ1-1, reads SAVISQKPSRDICQRGTSLTIQCQVDSQVTMMFWYRQQPGQSLTLIATANQGSEATYESGFVIDKFPISRPNLTFSTLTVSNMSPEDSSIYLCSVVPGGPGMNTEAFFGQGTRLTVV.

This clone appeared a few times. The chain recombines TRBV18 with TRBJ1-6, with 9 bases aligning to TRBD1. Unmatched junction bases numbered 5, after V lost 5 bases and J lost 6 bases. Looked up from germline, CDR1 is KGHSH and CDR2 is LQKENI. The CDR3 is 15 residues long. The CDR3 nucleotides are TGTGCCAGCTCAGACGGACAGGGGCTTAATTCACCCCTCCACTTT. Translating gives CASSDGQGLNSPLHF.

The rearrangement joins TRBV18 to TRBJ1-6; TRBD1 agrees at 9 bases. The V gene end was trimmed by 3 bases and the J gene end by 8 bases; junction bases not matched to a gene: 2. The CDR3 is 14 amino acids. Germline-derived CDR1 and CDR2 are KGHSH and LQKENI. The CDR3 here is CASSPGTGYSPLHF. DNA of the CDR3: TGTGCCAGCTCACCCGGGACAGGGTATTCACCCCTCCACTTT.

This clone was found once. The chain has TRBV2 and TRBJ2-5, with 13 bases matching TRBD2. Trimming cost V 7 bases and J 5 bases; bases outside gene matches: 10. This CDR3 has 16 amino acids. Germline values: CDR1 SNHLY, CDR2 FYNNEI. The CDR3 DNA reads TGTGCCAGCATTCTAGGACTAGCGGGAGAATTGGAGACCCAGTACTTC. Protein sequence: CASILGLAGELETQYF. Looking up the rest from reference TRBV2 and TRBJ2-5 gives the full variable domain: EPEVTQTPSHQVTQMGQEVILRCVPISNHLYFYWYRQILGQKVEFLVSFYNNEISEKSEIFDDQFSVERPDGSNFTLKIRSTKLEDSAMYFCASILGLAGELETQYFGPGTRLLVL.

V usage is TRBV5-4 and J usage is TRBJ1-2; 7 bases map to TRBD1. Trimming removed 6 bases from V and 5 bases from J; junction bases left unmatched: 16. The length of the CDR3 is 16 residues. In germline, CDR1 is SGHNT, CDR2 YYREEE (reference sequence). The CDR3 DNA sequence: TGTGCCAGCACCTCACGTGGCCGGCAGGGGGATTATGGCTACACCTTC. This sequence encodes CASTSRGRQGDYGYTF.

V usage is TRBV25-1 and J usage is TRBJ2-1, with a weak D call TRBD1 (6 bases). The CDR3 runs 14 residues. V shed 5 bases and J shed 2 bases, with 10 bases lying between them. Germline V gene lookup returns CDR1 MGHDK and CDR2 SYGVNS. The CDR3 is CASSHRDTYNEQFF. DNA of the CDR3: TGTGCCAGCAGTCACAGGGACACCTACAATGAGCAGTTCTTC.

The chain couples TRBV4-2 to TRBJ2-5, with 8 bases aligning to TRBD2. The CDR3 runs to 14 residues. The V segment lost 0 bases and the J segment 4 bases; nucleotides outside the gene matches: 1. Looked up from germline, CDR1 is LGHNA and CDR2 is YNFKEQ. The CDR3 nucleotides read TGTGCCAGCAGCCAAGACGGGGGGGTAGAGACCCAGTACTTC. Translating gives CASSQDGGVETQYF.

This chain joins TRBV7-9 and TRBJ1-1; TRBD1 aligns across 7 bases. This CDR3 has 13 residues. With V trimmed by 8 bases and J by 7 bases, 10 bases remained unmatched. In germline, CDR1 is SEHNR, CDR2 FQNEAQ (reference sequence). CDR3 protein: CASEILGGSEAFF. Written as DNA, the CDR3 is TGTGCCAGCGAAATTCTAGGGGGCAGTGAAGCTTTCTTT. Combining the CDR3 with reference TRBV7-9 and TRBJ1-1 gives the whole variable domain DTGVSQNPRHKITKRGQNVTFRCDPISEHNRLYWYRQTLGQGPEFLTYFQNEAQLEKSRLLSDRFSAERPKGSFSTLEIQRTEQGDSAMYLCASEILGGSEAFFGQGTRLTVV.

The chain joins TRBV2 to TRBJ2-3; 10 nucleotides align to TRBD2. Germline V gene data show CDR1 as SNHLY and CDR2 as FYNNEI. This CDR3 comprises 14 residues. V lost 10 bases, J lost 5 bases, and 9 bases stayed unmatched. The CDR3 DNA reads TGTGCCATCCTCCCTAGCGGGAGCGGAGATACGCAGTATTTT. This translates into CAILPSGSGDTQYF.

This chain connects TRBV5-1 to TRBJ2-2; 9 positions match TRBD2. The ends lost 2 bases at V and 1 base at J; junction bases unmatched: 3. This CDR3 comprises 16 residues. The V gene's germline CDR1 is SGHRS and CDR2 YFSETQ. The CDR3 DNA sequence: TGCGCCAGCAGCTTCATAGCGGGGGTGAACACCGGGGAGCTGTTTTTT. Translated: CASSFIAGVNTGELFF. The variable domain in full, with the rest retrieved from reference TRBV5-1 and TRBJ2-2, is KAGVTQTPRYLIKTRGQQVTLSCSPISGHRSVSWYQQTPGQGLQFLFEYFSETQRNKGNFPGRFSGRQFSNSRSEMNVSTLELGDSALYLCASSFIAGVNTGELFFGEGSRLTVL.

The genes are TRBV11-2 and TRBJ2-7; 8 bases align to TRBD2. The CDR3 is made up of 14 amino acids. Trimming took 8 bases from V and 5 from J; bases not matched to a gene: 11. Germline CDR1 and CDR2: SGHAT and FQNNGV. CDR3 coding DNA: TGTGCCAGCGTTTTTTCAGCGGGAGTTAACGAGCAGTACTTC. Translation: CASVFSAGVNEQYF. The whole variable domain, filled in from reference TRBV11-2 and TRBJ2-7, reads EAGVAQSPRYKIIEKRQSVAFWCNPISGHATLYWYQQILGQGPKLLIQFQNNGVVDDSQLPKDRFSAERLKGVDSTLKIQPAKLEDSAVYLCASVFSAGVNEQYFGPGTRLTVT.

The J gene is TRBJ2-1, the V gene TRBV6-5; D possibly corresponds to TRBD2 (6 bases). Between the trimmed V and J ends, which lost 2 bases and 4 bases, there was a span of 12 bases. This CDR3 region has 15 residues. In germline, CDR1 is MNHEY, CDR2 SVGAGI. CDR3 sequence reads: CASSYRPSAYNEQFF. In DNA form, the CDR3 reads TGTGCCAGCAGTTACAGGCCTAGCGCGTACAATGAGCAGTTCTTC.